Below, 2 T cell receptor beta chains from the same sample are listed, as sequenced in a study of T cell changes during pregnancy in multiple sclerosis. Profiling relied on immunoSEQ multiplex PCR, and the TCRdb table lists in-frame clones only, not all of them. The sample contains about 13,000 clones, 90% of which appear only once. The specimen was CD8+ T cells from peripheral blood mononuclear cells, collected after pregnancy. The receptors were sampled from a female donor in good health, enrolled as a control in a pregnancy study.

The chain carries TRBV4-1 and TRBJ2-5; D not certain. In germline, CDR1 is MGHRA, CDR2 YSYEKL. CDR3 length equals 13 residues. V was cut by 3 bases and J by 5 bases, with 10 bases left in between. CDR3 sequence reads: CASSQGVMETQYF. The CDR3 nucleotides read TGCGCCAGCAGCCAGGGCGTGATGGAGACCCAGTACTTC.

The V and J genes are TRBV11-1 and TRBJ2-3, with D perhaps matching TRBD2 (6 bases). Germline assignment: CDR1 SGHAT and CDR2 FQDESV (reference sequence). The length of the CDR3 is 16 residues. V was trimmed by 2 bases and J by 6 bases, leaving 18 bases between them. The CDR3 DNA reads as TGTGCCAGCAGCTTAAATGGCCAGGGAGGACCCGATACGCAGTATTTT. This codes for CASSLNGQGGPDTQYF.